The 29 T cell receptor beta chains below were found in one sample sequenced in a study of blood T cell repertoires in COVID-19. Clones were sequenced by immunoSEQ multiplex PCR, and TCRdb holds only the in-frame ones, with some missing. In the table there are hundreds of thousands of clones, more than 70% of which are singletons. The sequenced sample was PBMCs or T cells enriched from blood (not recorded which). Receptor source: a man aged 30 to 45 with acute COVID-19.

The chain joins TRBV10-3 to TRBJ1-4, with no clear D. Germline assignment: CDR1 ENHRY and CDR2 SYGVKD. CDR3 length: 12 residues. V was pared by 3 bases and J by 7 bases, with 6 bases between. The CDR3 bases are TGTGCCATCAGTGAATCCGGTGAAAAACTGTTTTTT. Translation: CAISESGEKLFF.

V is TRBV2 and J is TRBJ1-2, with unresolved D. CDR1 and CDR2 (germline): SNHLY, FYNNEI. The ends were cut back, 7 bases at V and 0 bases at J, with 12 bases in the middle. The CDR3 runs 14 residues. The CDR3 protein is CASTRRNPNYGYTF. DNA of the CDR3: TGTGCCAGCACTAGGAGAAACCCTAACTATGGCTACACCTTC.

The gene calls are TRBV19 and TRBJ1-1; D unclear. The germline V and J ends were trimmed by 7 bases and 7 bases, with 10 bases remaining between them. The CDR3 consists of 11 residues. CDR1 is LNHDA and CDR2 is SQIVND in the germline V gene (reference sequence). CDR3 in DNA: TGTGCCAGTACCGCACAAGATGAAGCTTTCTTT. It codes for CASTAQDEAFF. The full variable domain, in which reference TRBV19 and TRBJ1-1 provide the parts outside the CDR3, is DGGITQSPKYLFRKEGQNVTLSCEQNLNHDAMYWYRQDPGQGLRLIYYSQIVNDFQKGDIAEGYSVSREKKESFPLTVTSAQKNPTAFYLCASTAQDEAFFGQGTRLTVV.

The V gene is TRBV20-1, the J gene TRBJ1-1; D unclear. The CDR3 totals 11 residues. Germline assignment: CDR1 DFQATT and CDR2 SNEGSKA (reference sequence). With 5 bases removed from V and 3 bases from J, the gap between germline ends came to 7 bases. CDR3 nucleotides: TGCAGTGCTGCCACGGACACTGAAGCTTTCTTT. Protein product: CSAATDTEAFF.

The rearrangement uses TRBV12-3 or TRBV12-4 and TRBJ2-1; the D gene is possibly TRBD2 (7 bases). Trimming shortened V by 2 bases and J by 9 bases, and 11 bases separated the two germline ends. This CDR3 region has 13 residues. The CDR3 DNA reads TGTGCCAGCAGTTTAAGGGGGGAGGGTGAGCAGTTCTTC. Translated, it gives CASSLRGEGEQFF.

As for this clone: This same CDR3 is encoded by further DNA sequences in the sample. This rearrangement joins TRBV2 to TRBJ2-4, with 15 nucleotides matching TRBD2. The V and J ends lost 4 bases and 1 base, in that order; junction bases with no gene match: 5. Germline V gene sequence: CDR1 SNHLY, CDR2 FYNNEI. This CDR3 is built from 18 residues. The CDR3 loop reads CASSGPGTSGGAKNIQYF. Here the CDR3 DNA reads TGTGCCAGCAGTGGCCCCGGGACTAGCGGGGGGGCCAAAAACATTCAGTACTTC.

The V gene is TRBV18, the J gene TRBJ1-5; 11 bases map to TRBD1. This CDR3 region has 16 residues. Trimming took 6 bases from V and 3 from J; bases not matched to a gene: 7. Germline V CDR1 and CDR2: KGHSH, LQKENI. The CDR3 protein is CASSGTGGWINQPQHF. The CDR3 region has the DNA TGTGCCAGCTCGGGGACAGGGGGTTGGATCAATCAGCCCCAGCATTTT. Supplemented by reference TRBV18 and TRBJ1-5, the full variable domain reads NAGVMQNPRHLVRRRGQEARLRCSPMKGHSHVYWYRQLPEEGLKFMVYLQKENIIDESGMPKERFSAEFPKEGPSILRIQQVVRGDSAAYFCASSGTGGWINQPQHFGDGTRLSIL.

The rearrangement uses TRBV12-3 or TRBV12-4 and TRBJ1-1; D possibly corresponds to TRBD1 (5 bases). The CDR3 sequence is 12 residues long. V lost 4 bases to trimming and J lost 7 bases, with 10 bases between them. CDR3 DNA: TGTGCCAGCAGTTCAGTACAGGTTGAAGCTTTCTTT. Protein: CASSSVQVEAFF.

The rearrangement uses TRBV5-1 and TRBJ2-1; 10 bases match TRBD1. V shed 0 bases and J 4 bases; nucleotides not matched to a gene: 1. The CDR3 has 15 residues. Germline V gene lookup returns CDR1 SGHRS and CDR2 YFSETQ. Here the CDR3 DNA reads TGCGCCAGCAGCTTGGAGGGACAGGGGTACAATGAGCAGTTCTTC. Translation gives CASSLEGQGYNEQFF.

The V call is TRBV6-5, the J call TRBJ1-6, with TRBD1 identical over 10 bases. After removal of 7 bases from V and 10 bases from J, the junction contained 7 bases not matched to a gene. This CDR3 region has 14 residues. The germline gives CDR1 MNHEY, CDR2 SVGAGI. The CDR3 DNA reads TGTGCCAGCAAGACGACAGGGGGCGAATCACCCCTCCACTTT. Its protein is CASKTTGGESPLHF.

V gene TRBV6-5 combines with J gene TRBJ1-1, with D unresolved. This CDR3 has 12 residues. Trimming removed 6 bases at V and 0 bases at J, with 5 bases between. Germline-derived CDR1 and CDR2 are MNHEY and SVGAGI. CDR3 in DNA: TGTGCCAGCAGCTTTATGAACACTGAAGCTTTCTTT. Encoded protein: CASSFMNTEAFF.

This clone showed up just once. This chain uses TRBV7-7 with TRBJ1-3; D is uncertain. The V end was cut by 5 bases, the J end by 0 bases, with 14 bases between. The CDR3 sequence is 16 residues long. Germline CDR1 SSHAT, CDR2 FNYEAQ (reference sequence). As DNA, the CDR3 is TGTGCCAGCAGCCCCGGTCCTCCATTCTCTGGAAACACCATATATTTT. It encodes CASSPGPPFSGNTIYF.

The chain carries TRBV12-5 and TRBJ1-1, with D possibly TRBD1 on 6 matching bases. The germline V gene encodes CDR1 LGHNT and CDR2 FRNRAP. The germline V and J ends were trimmed by 2 bases and 8 bases, with 6 bases remaining between them. The CDR3 is 11 amino acids. For the CDR3, the DNA is TGTGCTAGTGGTTTGACAGGGGAAGCTTTCTTT. This sequence encodes CASGLTGEAFF.

This clone turned up a few times. This chain links TRBV2 with TRBJ2-4; TRBD1 agrees at 7 bases. The CDR3 has 14 amino acids. The V gene's germline CDR1 is SNHLY and CDR2 FYNNEI. J lost 5 bases, V lost 7 bases, and 8 bases had no gene match. CDR3 region: CASNPGQVENIQYF. Here the CDR3 DNA reads TGTGCCAGCAACCCCGGACAGGTGGAAAACATTCAGTACTTC.

J is TRBJ1-2 and V is TRBV10-3, with 11 nucleotides matching TRBD1. Losses at the gene ends were 4 bases for V and 6 bases for J; bases not matched to a gene: 7. CDR3 length: 15 amino acids. Germline-derived CDR1 and CDR2 are ENHRY and SYGVKD. The CDR3 bases are TGTGCCATCAGTGGTCCGGACAGGGGGCGAAATGGCTACACCTTC. This sequence encodes CAISGPDRGRNGYTF.

CDR3 region: CASSSGQGGSDGYTF. In DNA, the CDR3 is TGTGCCAGTAGTTCGGGACAGGGAGGTAGCGATGGCTACACCTTC. The chain links TRBV19 to TRBJ1-2, with TRBD1 matching 9 bases. The CDR3 loop spans 15 amino acids. J was trimmed by 6 bases and V by 5 bases; bases with no gene match: 10. Germline values: CDR1 LNHDA, CDR2 SQIVND (reference sequence).

DNA of the CDR3: TGTGCCACCAGCCCCCGGAACAGGGGGCCCACTGAAGCTTTCTTT. The encoded protein is CATSPRNRGPTEAFF. This rearrangement joins TRBV24-1 to TRBJ1-1, with TRBD1 matching over 9 bases. The CDR3 runs to 15 residues. Germline V gene lookup returns CDR1 KGHDR and CDR2 SFDVKD. Trimming removed 7 bases from V and 4 bases from J; junction bases left unmatched: 9.

Within the sample, this clone is medium-sized (0.01 to 0.1%). V gene TRBV6-1 combines with J gene TRBJ2-7; D is possibly TRBD1 (6 bases). This CDR3 comprises 14 residues. Trimming took off 0 bases at V and 0 bases at J, with 6 bases between the two ends. Germline-derived CDR1 and CDR2 are MNHNS and SASEGT. The CDR3 protein is CASSEADSSYEQYF. The CDR3 DNA reads TGTGCCAGCAGTGAAGCGGACAGCTCCTACGAGCAGTACTTC.

The rearrangement joins TRBV15 to TRBJ1-5; D is unresolved. Looked up from germline, CDR1 is LNHNV and CDR2 is YYDKDF (reference sequence). The V and J ends lost 3 bases and 5 bases respectively, with 14 bases between them. The CDR3 runs 15 residues. CDR3 DNA sequence: TGTGCCACCAGCAGGGTAGATCGGGTCTATCAGCCCCAGCATTTT. Its protein is CATSRVDRVYQPQHF.

This chain's CDR3 is CASSLAGSGNTIYF. CDR3 coding DNA: TGCGCCAGCAGCCTTGCGGGGTCTGGAAACACCATATATTTT. The chain uses TRBV4-1 and TRBJ1-3; D remains unclear. The CDR3 extends over 14 amino acids. Between the trimmed V and J ends, which lost 4 bases and 1 base, there was a span of 8 bases. Germline-derived CDR1 and CDR2 are MGHRA and YSYEKL.

The chain joins TRBV29-1 to TRBJ2-7, with D perhaps matching TRBD2 (5 bases). The V gene lost 4 bases and the J gene lost 2 bases, with 9 bases spanning the gap. The CDR3 extends over 12 amino acids. Germline V CDR1 and CDR2: SQVTM, ANQGSEA. The DNA for the CDR3 is TGCAGCGTTGGAGGGAACACCTACGAGCAGTACTTC. Translated, it gives CSVGGNTYEQYF.

V and J are TRBV27 and TRBJ1-5; TRBD1 is a possible D gene (6 bases). V was shortened by 3 bases and J by 7 bases, with 13 bases between the two germline ends. The CDR3 contains 14 residues. CDR1 is MNHEY, CDR2 SMNVEV, per germline (reference sequence). The CDR3, as DNA: TGTGCCAGCAGTTTTGCGGGGGGCAGGCAGCCCCAGCATTTT. Amino acid sequence: CASSFAGGRQPQHF.

With regard to this clone: Other DNA sequences from this sample encode an identical CDR3 as well. The V and J genes are TRBV18 and TRBJ1-1, with no clear D. The germline CDR1 and CDR2 sequences are KGHSH and LQKENI. The CDR3 has 14 amino acids. The V gene lost 3 bases and the J gene lost 5 bases, with 13 bases spanning the gap. CDR3 in DNA: TGTGCCAGCTCACCCCCGGCGGGCCGGACTGAAGCTTTCTTT. Its protein product is CASSPPAGRTEAFF.

The chain joins TRBV2 to TRBJ2-1; 14 bases fit TRBD2. Unmatched junction bases numbered 5, after V lost 8 bases and J lost 8 bases. The CDR3 runs 14 residues. Germline assignment: CDR1 SNHLY and CDR2 FYNNEI. CDR3 sequence reads: CASLTSGGAYEQFF. Written as DNA, the CDR3 is TGTGCCAGCCTGACTAGCGGGGGGGCCTATGAGCAGTTCTTC. The full variable domain, in which reference TRBV2 and TRBJ2-1 provide the parts outside the CDR3, is EPEVTQTPSHQVTQMGQEVILRCVPISNHLYFYWYRQILGQKVEFLVSFYNNEISEKSEIFDDQFSVERPDGSNFTLKIRSTKLEDSAMYFCASLTSGGAYEQFFGPGTRLTVL.

The rearrangement joins TRBV3-1 (or the pseudogene TRBV3-2) to TRBJ1-1; D possibly corresponds to TRBD1 (5 bases). The V gene lost 1 base and the J gene lost 6 bases, with 15 bases spanning the gap. The germline CDR1 and CDR2 sequences are LGHDT and YNNKEL (reference sequence). CDR3 length equals 15 residues. The CDR3 loop is CASSQVQARASEAFF. The CDR3 DNA is TGTGCCAGCAGCCAAGTGCAGGCCAGGGCATCTGAAGCTTTCTTT.

This clone was counted once. V and J are TRBV4-1 and TRBJ1-2; 8 bases are a match to TRBD1. V dropped 2 bases and J dropped 0; count of bases not matched to a gene: 11. Germline CDR1 and CDR2: MGHRA and YSYEKL. The CDR3 covers 18 residues. DNA of the CDR3: TGCGCCAGCAGCCAACTTACGGTCGGGACAGGATCTAACTATGGCTACACCTTC. Protein product: CASSQLTVGTGSNYGYTF.

The genes are TRBV28 and TRBJ2-1, with 13 bases lining up with TRBD2. Germline V CDR1 and CDR2: MDHEN, SYDVKM. V shed 3 bases, J shed 1 base, and the junction held 9 bases outside the gene matches. This CDR3 has 19 amino acids. The CDR3, as DNA: TGTGCCAGCAGTTTCTGGTCACTAGCGGGGGGGCAATCCTACAATGAGCAGTTCTTC. It is translated as CASSFWSLAGGQSYNEQFF.

This clone was seen ten or more times. V is TRBV5-6 and J is TRBJ2-2; possibly TRBD2 for D (5 bases). V was trimmed by 4 bases and J by 5 bases, leaving 12 bases between them. Germline values: CDR1 SGHDT, CDR2 YYEEEE. This CDR3 has 14 amino acids. CDR3 bases: TGTGCCAGCAGCCCTTATCCGGGAACCGGGGAGCTGTTTTTT. Residues: CASSPYPGTGELFF.

The chain is built from TRBV2 and TRBJ2-1; perhaps TRBD2 as D (6 bases). The CDR3 runs to 13 residues. The germline gives CDR1 SNHLY, CDR2 FYNNEI. V lost 6 bases and J lost 7, with 13 bases in between. This CDR3 reads CASRGLGGNEQFF. CDR3 bases: TGTGCCAGCAGAGGGCTAGGAGGGAATGAGCAGTTCTTC.